This T cell receptor (beta chain) came from a study of T cells in Graves' hyperthyroidism and ophthalmopathy. TCR beta CDR3 regions were amplified from RNA transcripts. First-round RT-PCR with HTBI primers amplified the TCR CDR3 region. Each CDR3 protein gets one entry after TCRdb re-called the multiplex PCR reads with MiXCR. The sample includes 600,000 or so distinct CDR3 sequences, approximately 15% of them seen just once. This clonotype was found a few times. The CDR3 loop spans 13 amino acids. Looked up from germline, CDR1 is SNHLY and CDR2 is FYNNEI. V was pared by 5 bases and J by 7 bases, with 12 bases between.

Specimen: blood. This receptor was taken from a young woman with Graves' ophthalmopathy. The chain joins TRBV2 to TRBJ1-5; the D is unclear. CDR3 sequence: CASSLGNQQPQHF. The CDR3 DNA follows: TGTGCCAGCAGTTTGGGGAATCAACAGCCCCAGCATTTT.